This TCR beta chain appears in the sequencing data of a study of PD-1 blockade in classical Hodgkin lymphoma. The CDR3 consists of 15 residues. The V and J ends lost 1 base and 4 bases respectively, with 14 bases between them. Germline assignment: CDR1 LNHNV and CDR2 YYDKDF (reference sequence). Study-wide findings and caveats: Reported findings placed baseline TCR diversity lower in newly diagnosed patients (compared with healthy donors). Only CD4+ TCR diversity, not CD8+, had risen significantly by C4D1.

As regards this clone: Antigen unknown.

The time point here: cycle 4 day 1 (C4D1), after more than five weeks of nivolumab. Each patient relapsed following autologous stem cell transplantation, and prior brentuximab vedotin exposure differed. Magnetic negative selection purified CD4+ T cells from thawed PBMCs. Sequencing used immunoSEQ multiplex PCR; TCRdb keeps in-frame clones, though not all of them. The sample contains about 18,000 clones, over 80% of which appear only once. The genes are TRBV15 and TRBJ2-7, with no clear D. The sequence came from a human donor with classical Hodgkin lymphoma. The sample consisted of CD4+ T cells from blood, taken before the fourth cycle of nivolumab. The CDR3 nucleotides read TGTGCCACCAGCAGAGTTGCCACCACCAGTTACGAGCAGTACTTC. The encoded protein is CATSRVATTSYEQYF.